These T cell receptor beta chains were read from a single sample in a study of T-cell reconstitution after alpha-beta-depleted transplantation in children. TCRdb recomputed calls from the PCR reads with MiXCR, one row per CDR3 protein. This table has around 440,000 distinct CDR3 sequences, 15% to 20% appearing once. Sample: PBMCs, mostly from graft donor cells, taken 360 days after TCRalphabeta/CD19-depleted stem cell transplant. The source is a boy in the first two years of life who had a stem cell transplant for Wiskott-Aldrich syndrome, so the T cells may come from the graft donor. CDR3s leave out the opening cysteine and the closing phenylalanine or tryptophan.

J gene	V gene	CDR3 protein
TRBJ2-7	TRBV7-2	ASSLASGSHSYEQY
TRBJ2-2	TRBV6-1	ASTIGLAGVNTGELF
TRBJ2-2	TRBV12-3/TRBV12-4	ASRWWGGNTGELF
TRBJ2-2	TRBV5-1	ASSFLDGSDGELF
TRBJ1-2	TRBV11-2	ASSLERAREALYGYT
TRBJ2-3	TRBV20-1	SATPLTDTQY
TRBJ2-2	TRBV6-2/TRBV6-3	ASSYSPDRGTGELF
TRBJ2-2	TRBV29-1	SVAGPGELF
TRBJ2-6	TRBV24-1	ATMGRGVSGANVLT
TRBJ2-3	TRBV10-3	AISERGASTDTQY
TRBJ2-7	TRBV7-8	ASSLALVTASYEQY
TRBJ1-4	TRBV20-1	SASNRGRSGEKLF
TRBJ2-3	TRBV7-9	ASSPLGRGTDTQY
TRBJ2-5	TRBV10-3	AISEPGLAIKTQY
TRBJ2-1	TRBV12-3/TRBV12-4	ASSHPGPRYNEQF
TRBJ2-1	TRBV12-3/TRBV12-4	ASSFGERGEQF
TRBJ2-1	TRBV2	ASSEEKGAYNEQF
TRBJ1-1	TRBV6-1	ASSEALPDEAF
TRBJ2-7	TRBV4-1	ASSQDAWDRYSYEQY
TRBJ2-1	TRBV29-1	SVGTSGKGSEQF
TRBJ2-7	TRBV10-3	AISEPDRVEQY
TRBJ2-1	TRBV4-1	ASSQAGLAADNEQF
TRBJ2-1	TRBV6-1	ASNGLAGAGEQF
TRBJ2-5	TRBV20-1	SARDWPKDRVFETQY
TRBJ2-7	TRBV30	ARSTGTSGSEQY
TRBJ1-4	TRBV12-3/TRBV12-4	ASSLTGGGEKLF
TRBJ2-1	TRBV14	ASSQDLGTSGYNEQF
TRBJ2-7	TRBV7-8	ASSPRSLQY
TRBJ2-5	TRBV29-1	SAGLGETQY
TRBJ2-3	TRBV6-5	ASRYWGGPTDTQY
TRBJ2-1	TRBV14	ASSQSRGNEQF
TRBJ2-3	TRBV19	ASNSGSKGSTDTQY
TRBJ2-2	TRBV4-3	ASSPREGRTGELF
TRBJ1-1	TRBV12-3/TRBV12-4	ASSFTRQNEAF
TRBJ2-7	TRBV20-1	SARGTGYYEQY
TRBJ1-1	TRBV5-1	ASRGIANTEAF
TRBJ1-1	TRBV10-3	AINPDGTEAF
TRBJ2-2	TRBV20-1	SAPDAGELF
TRBJ2-5	TRBV29-1	SVPTSGRRETQY
TRBJ2-5	TRBV5-1	ASRMDESWETQY
TRBJ1-2	TRBV25-1	ASSERTGGGYT
TRBJ2-5	TRBV2	ASSVLAYQETQY
TRBJ2-7	TRBV27	ASSTRQGVPSYEQY
TRBJ2-3	TRBV7-8	ASSLLTGSTDTQWGTQY
TRBJ2-4	TRBV12-3/TRBV12-4	ASSGTGGLAKNIQY